A single sample is the source of the 27 T cell receptor beta chains below, sequenced in a study of blood T cell repertoires in COVID-19. Assay: immunoSEQ multiplex PCR; the TCRdb copy retains only in-frame clones and omits some. The table has some 400,000 clones, roughly 77% seen once. The sample was peripheral blood. These receptors all come from a human donor with acute or convalescent COVID-19. The donor label of this sample is uncertain.

This clone was counted between two and nine times. V and J are TRBV5-1 and TRBJ1-2, with D perhaps matching TRBD1 (5 bases). Looked up from germline, CDR1 is SGHRS and CDR2 is YFSETQ. This CDR3 comprises 13 residues. Between the trimmed V and J ends, which lost 4 bases and 6 bases, there was a span of 13 bases. CDR3 residues: CASSGASVNGYTF. Written as DNA, the CDR3 is TGCGCCAGCAGCGGGGCCTCAGTAAATGGCTACACCTTC. The full variable domain, its missing parts supplied by reference TRBV5-1 and TRBJ1-2, is KAGVTQTPRYLIKTRGQQVTLSCSPISGHRSVSWYQQTPGQGLQFLFEYFSETQRNKGNFPGRFSGRQFSNSRSEMNVSTLELGDSALYLCASSGASVNGYTFGSGTRLTVV.

This sequence joins TRBV10-2 and TRBJ1-3; maybe TRBD1 (5 bases). The CDR3 is made up of 16 amino acids. Trimming left V 7 bases short and J 0 bases short, with 16 bases between. From germline, CDR1 is WSHSY and CDR2 SAAADI. As DNA, the CDR3 is TGCGCCAGCACCGGCGATCTAAGGGGCTCTGGAAACACCATATATTTT. Amino acids: CASTGDLRGSGNTIYF.

This clone was recorded a few times. The V and J genes are TRBV5-1 and TRBJ2-2, with 9 bases identical to TRBD2. CDR1 is SGHRS and CDR2 is YFSETQ in the germline V gene. V was clipped by 8 bases and J by 5 bases; unmatched bases: 7. The CDR3 contains 14 residues. As DNA, the CDR3 is TGCGCCAGTGAGGGACTAGCAGGGACCGGGGAGCTGTTTTTT. This sequence encodes CASEGLAGTGELFF.

This clone was seen only a few times. The chain has TRBV6-6 and TRBJ1-4; 9 nucleotides align to TRBD1. Germline trimming cut 5 bases from V and 7 bases from J; bases unmatched to any gene: 5. The CDR3 loop spans 14 amino acids. CDR1 MNHNY and CDR2 SVGAGI come from the germline V gene (reference sequence). The CDR3 bases are TGTGCCAGCAGTGGGACAGGGCTGGTTGAAAAACTGTTTTTT. This codes for CASSGTGLVEKLFF.

V is TRBV6-1 and J is TRBJ2-1; 9 bases agree with TRBD2. The CDR3 spans 20 residues. Per germline, CDR1 MNHNS and CDR2 SASEGT. Trimming removed 3 bases from V and 6 bases from J; junction bases left unmatched: 21. The CDR3 DNA reads as TGTGCCAGCAGTGATACGGCTAGCGGGACAACGTGGAGGTTAGGCAATGAGCAGTTCTTC. Its protein product is CASSDTASGTTWRLGNEQFF.

The genes are TRBV23-1 and TRBJ2-7; TRBD2 is a possible D gene (5 bases). TRBV23-1 is classed as an ORF, of uncertain function. V lost 2 bases and J lost 5, with 16 bases in between. This CDR3 has 15 residues. CDR3 sequence (DNA): TGCGCCAGCAGTCAACCCGGGGTGAGTAGCGACGAGCAGTACTTC. This sequence encodes CASSQPGVSSDEQYF.

V is TRBV23-1 and J is TRBJ2-3; perhaps TRBD2 as D (5 bases). TRBV23-1 is filed as an ORF, its function uncertain. Trimming stripped 10 bases from V and 5 bases from J, with 22 bases between. CDR3 size: 15 residues. The DNA of the CDR3 is TGCGCCACCAAGCGATCGGGGTTCATCCGAGATACGCAGTATTTT. This sequence encodes CATKRSGFIRDTQYF.

The gene calls are TRBV28 and TRBJ1-6, with D hard to call. V lost 5 bases and J 8 bases, leaving 19 bases between the germline ends. The CDR3 extends over 16 amino acids. The V gene's germline CDR1 is MDHEN and CDR2 SYDVKM. The CDR3 region is CASSHVWASGDSPLHF. The CDR3 nucleotides are TGTGCCAGCAGTCACGTCTGGGCCTCCGGGGATTCACCCCTCCACTTT.

This clone occurred once. The chain combines TRBV5-6 with TRBJ2-2, with 11 bases lining up with TRBD2. The CDR3 length is 15 residues. V dropped 2 bases and J dropped 5; count of bases not matched to a gene: 2. Germline values: CDR1 SGHDT, CDR2 YYEEEE. The CDR3 DNA reads TGTGCCAGCAGCTTCCCTAGCGGGAGGACCGGGGAGCTGTTTTTT. It is translated as CASSFPSGRTGELFF.

As to this clone: Other nucleotide sequences in the sample specify the same CDR3. The V and J genes are TRBV5-1 and TRBJ1-2, with TRBD1 matching 7 bases. V lost 4 bases to trimming and J lost 4 bases; unmatched junction nucleotides: 7. From germline, CDR1 is SGHRS and CDR2 YFSETQ. This CDR3 comprises 14 residues. The CDR3 DNA reads TGCGCCAGCAGCCGCAGGGACAGTATCTATGGCTACACCTTC. Its protein product is CASSRRDSIYGYTF.

This clone has just a few counts. The V and J genes are TRBV6-1 and TRBJ1-2; 10 nucleotides agree with TRBD1. Germline V gene sequence: CDR1 MNHNS, CDR2 SASEGT. V lost 3 bases to trimming and J lost 1 base; unmatched junction nucleotides: 8. This CDR3 comprises 17 residues. The DNA for the CDR3 is TGTGCCAGCAGTGAGACAGGGACAGGGGCTCTTAACTATGGCTACACCTTC. Protein: CASSETGTGALNYGYTF.

This chain links TRBV19 with TRBJ2-1, with D maybe TRBD2 (5 bases). V was trimmed by 5 bases and J by 5 bases, leaving 13 bases between them. Germline V gene data show CDR1 as LNHDA and CDR2 as SQIVND (reference sequence). The CDR3 sequence is 14 residues long. The CDR3 DNA sequence: TGTGCCAGTAGTCCACGTGGACTGAACAATGAGCAGTTCTTC. Protein sequence: CASSPRGLNNEQFF. Full variable domain (rest looked up from reference TRBV19 and TRBJ2-1): DGGITQSPKYLFRKEGQNVTLSCEQNLNHDAMYWYRQDPGQGLRLIYYSQIVNDFQKGDIAEGYSVSREKKESFPLTVTSAQKNPTAFYLCASSPRGLNNEQFFGPGTRLTVL.

The genes are TRBV3-1 (or the pseudogene TRBV3-2) and TRBJ2-5, with TRBD2 as a possible D gene (6 bases). The germline V gene has CDR1 LGHDT and CDR2 YNNKEL (reference sequence). This CDR3 contains 14 residues. V lost 1 base to trimming and J lost 5 bases, with 11 bases between them. CDR3 bases: TGTGCCAGCAGCCAAGTCGGGGGTTGGGAGACCCAGTACTTC. It is translated as CASSQVGGWETQYF.

The chain recombines TRBV19 with TRBJ2-1; the match to TRBD2 covers 8 bases. In germline, CDR1 is LNHDA, CDR2 SQIVND (reference sequence). CDR3 length equals 17 residues. The J segment lost 0 bases and the V segment lost 4 bases, leaving 8 bases of the junction unmatched. The CDR3, as DNA: TGTGCCAGTAGTACACGGACTAGCCATAGCTCCTACAATGAGCAGTTCTTC. Translated: CASSTRTSHSSYNEQFF.

This chain connects TRBV12-3 or TRBV12-4 to TRBJ2-2, with 9 bases fitting TRBD2. The CDR3 has 13 amino acids. The CDR3 DNA follows: TGTGGGAGCGGGAGGATGGACACCGGGGAGCTGTTTTTT. This encodes CGSGRMDTGELFF.

This clone was recorded only once. The chain carries TRBV4-1 and TRBJ2-2, with 10 bases fitting TRBD1. The CDR3 has 17 residues. Trimming at V came to 3 bases and at J to 8 bases, leaving 12 bases not matched to a gene. The germline V gene encodes CDR1 MGHRA and CDR2 YSYEKL. CDR3 in amino acids: CASSHFPGQGILGELFF. The DNA for the CDR3 is TGCGCCAGCAGCCATTTTCCGGGACAGGGGATACTAGGGGAGCTGTTTTTT.

The chain recombines TRBV6-4 with TRBJ1-6; D perhaps matches TRBD1 (6 bases). Germline loops: CDR1 MRHNA, CDR2 SNTAGT. CDR3 length: 13 residues. Between the trimmed V and J ends, which lost 4 bases and 5 bases, there was a span of 6 bases. CDR3 amino acids: CASSAGDNSPLHF. CDR3 nucleotides: TGTGCCAGCAGTGCAGGGGATAATTCACCCCTCCACTTT.

The CDR3 DNA reads as TGTGCCAGCATCGTCTTAGTGGGCAGAACCTACGAGCAGTACTTC. Translation: CASIVLVGRTYEQYF. The V call is TRBV5-5, the J call TRBJ2-7, with unresolved D. The CDR3 consists of 15 residues. V was clipped by 6 bases and J by 2 bases, with 18 bases between them. The germline gives CDR1 SGHKS, CDR2 YYEKEE (reference sequence).

V is TRBV7-8 and J is TRBJ2-5; D may be TRBD1 (5 bases). V shed 5 bases and J shed 5 bases, with 21 bases lying between them. Germline CDR1 SGHVS, CDR2 FQNEAQ. This CDR3 has 16 amino acids. The CDR3 here is CASSPRIPGLEETQYF. Written as DNA, the CDR3 is TGTGCCAGCAGCCCAAGAATTCCAGGGCTCGAGGAGACCCAGTACTTC. Together with reference TRBV7-8 and TRBJ2-5, the CDR3 gives the full variable domain: GAGVSQSPRYKVAKRGQDVALRCDPISGHVSLFWYQQALGQGPEFLTYFQNEAQLDKSGLPSDRFFAERPEGSVSTLKIQRTQQEDSAVYLCASSPRIPGLEETQYFGPGTRLLVL.

The CDR3 protein is CASSGLRGTYEQYF. The DNA of the CDR3 is TGTGCCAGTAGTGGGCTCAGGGGTACCTACGAGCAGTACTTC. The chain recombines TRBV19 with TRBJ2-7; D may be TRBD1 (6 bases). This CDR3 has 14 residues. The ends were cut back, 5 bases at V and 2 bases at J, with 13 bases in the middle. CDR1 and CDR2 (germline): LNHDA, SQIVND (reference sequence).

The chain employs TRBV5-4 and TRBJ2-2; unclear D gene. Germline V CDR1 and CDR2: SGHNT, YYREEE (reference sequence). The CDR3 extends over 14 amino acids. V was cut by 2 bases and J by 1 base, with 6 bases left in between. CDR3 coding DNA: TGTGCCAGCAGCTTTCAGATGAACACCGGGGAGCTGTTTTTT. Residues: CASSFQMNTGELFF.

The chain recombines TRBV3-1 (or the pseudogene TRBV3-2) with TRBJ2-3, with 11 bases that match TRBD2. The CDR3 is 14 amino acids. V trimming: 6 bases; J trimming: 7 bases; junction bases outside the gene matches: 6. Per the germline V gene, CDR1 is LGHDT and CDR2 is YNNKEL (reference sequence). The CDR3 nucleotides are TGTGCCAGCAGACCACTAGCGGGGGATAATACGCAGTATTTT. This codes for CASRPLAGDNTQYF.

The CDR3 bases are TGTGCCAGCAGTTTGGCGGCAGGGGGCAATCAGCCCCAGCATTTT. Translating gives CASSLAAGGNQPQHF. The chain is built from TRBV28 and TRBJ1-5; weak D call: TRBD1 (6 bases). The CDR3 is 15 amino acids. The germline V gene has CDR1 MDHEN and CDR2 SYDVKM. The V end lost 3 bases, the J end lost 2 bases, and 11 bases lay between the germline ends. The whole variable domain, remainder taken from reference TRBV28 and TRBJ1-5, is DVKVTQSSRYLVKRTGEKVFLECVQDMDHENMFWYRQDPGLGLRLIYFSYDVKMKEKGDIPEGYSVSREKKERFSLILESASTNQTSMYLCASSLAAGGNQPQHFGDGTRLSIL.

The V gene is TRBV6-5, the J gene TRBJ1-2, with 9 bases lining up with TRBD1. J was trimmed by 5 bases and V by 6 bases; bases with no gene match: 4. CDR1 and CDR2 (germline): MNHEY, SVGAGI. The CDR3 spans 13 residues. CDR3 loop: CASSYRGQYGYTF. CDR3 nucleotides: TGTGCCAGCAGCTACAGGGGGCAGTATGGCTACACCTTC.

CDR3 sequence reads: CASSYRFNQPQHF. In DNA form, the CDR3 reads TGTGCCAGCAGTTACAGATTCAATCAGCCCCAGCATTTT. The V call is TRBV27, the J call TRBJ1-5, with unresolved D. V gave up 4 bases and J gave up 3 bases, with 7 bases separating them. The CDR3 contains 13 residues. From germline, CDR1 is MNHEY and CDR2 SMNVEV (reference sequence).

V gene TRBV19 combines with J gene TRBJ2-7; 10 bases agree with TRBD1. The CDR3 is 15 amino acids. The germline V gene has CDR1 LNHDA and CDR2 SQIVND (reference sequence). V trimming: 7 bases; J trimming: 2 bases; junction bases outside the gene matches: 8. This CDR3 is CASKGGGTGAYEQYF. CDR3 bases: TGTGCCAGTAAGGGAGGCGGGACAGGGGCCTACGAGCAGTACTTC.

J is TRBJ2-2 and V is TRBV7-9; 11 nucleotides agree with TRBD2. CDR3 size: 17 residues. Trimming cost V 5 bases and J 3 bases; bases outside gene matches: 8. Germline assignment: CDR1 SEHNR and CDR2 FQNEAQ (reference sequence). CDR3 sequence: CASSVGTSGLYTGELFF. For the CDR3, the DNA is TGTGCCAGCAGCGTAGGGACTAGCGGACTCTACACCGGGGAGCTGTTTTTT.